This T cell receptor (beta chain) was profiled in a study of shared clonotypes between healthy human individuals (dated by TCRdb to 2020 to 2022). Context from the whole study: The cohort comprised a couple of women and a few men aged 18 to 49 years. To estimate repertoire size and how much clonotypes are shared between individuals, the study performed deep sequencing of blood TCR repertoires from roughly five healthy adults. For each donor, three plates each were used for CD4 naive and CD4 memory, two plates were used for CD8 naive, and one plate was used for CD8 memory. Between about 0.94 and 8.9 billion PBMCs per donor were obtained by leukapheresis. To increase sequencing depth and limit assay-specific biases, different laboratories used diverse techniques to prepare libraries and sequence TCR repertoires.

Worth noting for this clone: Its recognized antigen is unknown. It has no much larger one-base neighbor in the sample; base qualities were not kept.

Donors were healthy HIV-negative adults with no recently reported acute infections or vaccinations. Every donor was a Caucasian adult living in Nashville, Tennessee, USA. CD4+ T cells were enriched through magnetic negative selection, after which naive cells were positively selected on CD45RA and the remaining negative fraction served as the memory subset. Blood was collected by leukapheresis, and PBMCs were isolated by Ficoll-Histopaque density gradient centrifugation and then cryopreserved in liquid nitrogen vapor phase. Analytical flow cytometry was used to check the purity and quantity of each magnetically sorted T cell population. Genomic DNA was isolated from every sorted fraction and measured by UV absorbance on a Nanodrop 2000c. Using the deep immunoSEQ assay, TCR CDR3 regions were amplified from genomic DNA by multiplex PCR. For each cell subset, the extracted genomic DNA was distributed evenly across all wells of several immunoSEQ 96-well plates, and each plate served as one replicate. For sorted subsets, each replicate PCR was loaded with about 0.2 ug genomic DNA, equivalent to some 27,000 T cell genomes. Purified libraries were measured with a Qubit 3.0 fluorometer, size-checked on a Bioanalyzer 2100, and measured again with the KAPA Library Quantification kit. Every immunoSEQ 96-well plate was sequenced on a dedicated single-read 150-cycle Illumina NextSeq 550 flow cell. From the authors' description of their analysis: Because only junctional sequences without quality scores were contained in the immunoSEQ output, filtering matching that applied to full-length reads could not be performed. Sequences were annotated with PyIR, a Python wrapper for IgBLAST v1.9, using IMGT germline references to assign V/J genes and CDR3. Reads were removed for weak V/J assignments (E-value above 1e-6), missing CDR3, stop codons, out-of-frame junctions, or ambiguous translated residues. V3J clonotypes were defined by identical inferred V gene, J gene, and CDR3 amino acid sequence. Percentage overlap between repertoires was calculated by dividing the number of shared unique clonotypes by the size of the smaller repertoire. Repertoire richness was assessed with RTK rarefaction, the Chao1 estimator, and Recon v2.1 estimates of unobserved clonotypes. OLGA was used to compute generation probabilities for all TCRbeta clonotypes that the gDNA method yielded from a handful of donors. Not all clones reach the TCRdb copy of this immuneACCESS table, which keeps in-frame sequences only. Checked studies attribute under half of the gap to unresolved V genes and leave the rest unexplained. Clone size and the V and J calls come from that table; the DNA yielded D and trimming. Present in this sample are about 700,000 clones, around 72% of which were seen just once. Together, the top ten hold roughly 1.7% of the sample.

Counted from cysteine to phenylalanine, this CDR3 has 14 amino acids. Just the 42-base CDR3 DNA is kept, in frame starting at base 1. At the junction V is shortened by 3 bases and J by 1 base, with 11 bases in between. Taken from the germline V gene (reference sequence), the CDR1 and CDR2 loops are GTSNPN and SVGIG. What the work shows at the level of the full study, not this receptor alone: Pairwise subsampling indicated that sequencing depth was expected to affect the degree of clonotype sharing among donors. Because the study included a small number of donors, the genetic and exposure-history diversity represented was limited. Naive subsets generally had larger estimated clonotype richness than memory subsets. Rarefaction of sorted-subset datasets indicated incomplete sequencing despite the large sequencing depth. When several donors were compared, the shared fraction of clonotypes was around 5% for naive CD4, roughly 3.3% for naive CD8, more than 2% for memory CD4, and less than 0.5% for memory CD8. Sampling was restricted to blood, and TCR repertoires in tissues likely differ from the TCR repertoires found in blood. Higher generation probabilities were observed for clonotypes shared by all four sorted-subset donors than for non-shared clonotypes.

This clonotype was obtained from a woman younger than 45 in good health. The V and J genes are TRBV30 and TRBJ2-3; the D gene cannot be resolved reliably. Input material: memory CD4+ T cells sorted from blood. The cell subset or site label, as the study defines it: CD45RA-negative fraction. The CDR3 in this case is CAWRLGFGTDTQYF. The nucleotide sequence is given as TGTGCCTGGAGGTTGGGGTTTGGCACAGATACGCAGTATTTT.